The sequence of this T cell receptor beta chain was determined in a study of T cell clonotyping in hematopoietic cell transplantation. On the study more broadly: Recipient samples before transplant were obtained post-cytoreduction.

The table came from immunoSEQ multiplex PCR; TCRdb's copy has only in-frame clones and leaves some out. Here the sample spans some 50,000 clones, around 83% being singletons. Whole-study findings and limits: Recipient TCR diversity dropped after transplant; expanded clonotypes rose from day 30 to 180. Cells were unsorted, so CD4 and CD8 contributions were not separated. At the given depth, recipient repertoires were over 97% de novo clonotypes.

V was pared by 3 bases and J by 2 bases, with 8 bases of the junction left unmatched. Germline-derived CDR1 and CDR2 are ENHRY and SYGVKD. CDR3 length: 16 residues. To note about this clone: Its antigen remains unidentified.

Stated time point: recipient sample about 28 days before transplant, after cytoreduction. This sequence originates from a man in his sixties with myelodysplastic syndrome. Some clones in this sample may be carry-over from other donors' samples. This chain uses TRBV10-3 with TRBJ2-3; 7 nucleotides agree with TRBD1. Source: peripheral blood mononuclear cells, taken before stem cell transplant. The CDR3 coding sequence is TGTGCCATCAGTGAACCCTGGACAGGCTACACAGATACGCAGTATTTT. This gives the protein CAISEPWTGYTDTQYF.